This passage covers 18 T cell receptor beta chains from one sample sequenced in a study of identical twins. TCRdb redid the calling of the 5' RACE reads with MiXCR, one entry per CDR3 protein. The repertoire has some 690,000 distinct CDR3 sequences, 21% of them found once; the top ten carry roughly 4.3%. The same specimen was also included in a second study, on T cells expressing NK-cell markers.

The sequencing input was PBMCs. These receptors originate from a woman under 30 in good health.

The J gene is TRBJ2-3, the V gene TRBV6-6; the D gene is possibly TRBD2 (6 bases). Germline lookup yields CDR1 MNHNY and CDR2 SVGAGI (reference sequence). V dropped 4 bases and J dropped 6 bases, with 11 bases sitting between them. The CDR3 consists of 13 residues. CDR3 sequence reads: CASSSGRMDTQYF. CDR3 DNA sequence: TGTGCCAGCAGTTCCGGGAGAATGGATACGCAGTATTTT.

This clonotype has at least ten counts. A read error may account for a junction end that differs from germline. V gene TRBV7-7 combines with J gene TRBJ2-3; D gene unclear. Looked up from germline, CDR1 is SSHAT and CDR2 is FNYEAQ (reference sequence). CDR3 length: 15 amino acids. The CDR3 sequence is CASSLQPGNTDTQYF. For the CDR3, the DNA is TGTGCTAGCAGCTTACAGCCAGGAAACACAGATACGCAGTATTTT. Together with reference TRBV7-7 and TRBJ2-3, the CDR3 gives the full variable domain: GAGVSQSPRYKVTKRGQDVTLRCDPISSHATLYWYQQALGQGPEFLTYFNYEAQPDKSGLPSDRFSAERPEGSISTLTIQRTEQRDSAMYRCASSLQPGNTDTQYFGPGTRLTVL.

This clonotype showed up just a few times. The chain has TRBV6-1 and TRBJ1-5, with TRBD1 as a possible D gene (6 bases). CDR3 length: 14 residues. V was pared by 4 bases and J by 3 bases, with 10 bases between. Germline V gives CDR1 MNHNS, CDR2 SASEGT. CDR3 in DNA: TGTGCCAGCAGTGGGGGACACCCCAATCAGCCCCAGCATTTT. Protein sequence: CASSGGHPNQPQHF.

This clonotype has more than one count but fewer than ten. V is TRBV20-1 and J is TRBJ2-1, with 12 bases that match TRBD2. Germline trimming cut 0 bases from V and 4 bases from J; bases unmatched to any gene: 4. This CDR3 is 16 amino acids long. The germline gives CDR1 DFQATT, CDR2 SNEGSKA (reference sequence). The CDR3 DNA reads TGCAGTGCTAGAGATAGACTAGCGGGAGAATACAATGAGCAGTTCTTC. This gives the protein CSARDRLAGEYNEQFF.

This clonotype was counted only a few times. This chain links TRBV20-1 with TRBJ1-5, with D tentatively TRBD1 (6 bases). CDR3 size: 12 residues. The germline gives CDR1 DFQATT, CDR2 SNEGSKA (reference sequence). The CDR3 DNA is TGCAGCGTGGGGACAAGAGATCAGCCCCAGCATTTT. Its translation is CSVGTRDQPQHF.

This clonotype was seen a handful of times. The gene calls are TRBV5-6 and TRBJ2-7, with 9 bases matching TRBD2. J lost 4 bases, V lost 0 bases, and 11 bases had no gene match. Germline V gene data show CDR1 as SGHDT and CDR2 as YYEEEE. This CDR3 contains 17 residues. The CDR3 is CASSLVPLSGSQYEQYF. CDR3 nucleotide sequence: TGTGCCAGCAGCTTGGTTCCGCTTAGCGGGAGTCAATACGAGCAGTACTTC.

The genes are TRBV9 and TRBJ1-6; D might be TRBD1 (6 bases). The germline CDR1 and CDR2 sequences are SGDLS and YYNGEE. Deletions cut 6 bases from V and 4 bases from J, with 14 bases between. The CDR3 sequence is 15 residues long. The CDR3 spells CASNGEGDYNSPLHF. The CDR3 nucleotides are TGTGCCAGCAATGGAGAGGGGGATTATAATTCACCCCTCCACTTT.

This clonotype was observed many times. V usage is TRBV5-1 and J usage is TRBJ2-3; D remains unclear. The germline V and J ends were trimmed by 0 bases and 0 bases, with 11 bases remaining between them. The CDR3 is 16 amino acids. Germline V gene lookup returns CDR1 SGHRS and CDR2 YFSETQ. Here the CDR3 DNA reads TGCGCCAGCAGCTTGGCTAGTTTAACTAGCACAGATACGCAGTATTTT. Translating gives CASSLASLTSTDTQYF.

This clonotype has ten or more counts. This chain links TRBV10-3 with TRBJ1-1, with TRBD1 matching over 9 bases. The germline gives CDR1 ENHRY, CDR2 SYGVKD. J lost 1 base, V lost 6 bases, and 6 bases had no gene match. The CDR3 is 15 residues long. The CDR3 loop is CAIRGQGGGNTEAFF. CDR3 nucleotides: TGTGCCATCAGGGGACAGGGTGGTGGGAACACTGAAGCTTTCTTT.

The chain carries TRBV29-1 and TRBJ1-1; TRBD1 matches at 7 bases. The V segment lost 0 bases and the J segment 5 bases; nucleotides outside the gene matches: 3. The CDR3 extends over 13 amino acids. Germline loops: CDR1 SQVTM, CDR2 ANQGSEA. The CDR3: CSVEEFRGTEAFF. The CDR3 DNA is TGCAGCGTTGAAGAGTTCAGGGGGACTGAAGCTTTCTTT.

This clonotype occurred a few times. The rearrangement uses TRBV6-1 and TRBJ2-2; weak D call: TRBD2 (6 bases). Looked up from germline, CDR1 is MNHNS and CDR2 is SASEGT. The V and J ends lost 6 bases and 6 bases respectively, with 23 bases between them. This CDR3 comprises 17 residues. CDR3 sequence reads: CASSPPLAVERAGELFF. In DNA, the CDR3 is TGTGCCAGCAGCCCTCCACTAGCTGTAGAAAGGGCCGGGGAGCTGTTTTTT.

This clonotype showed up just a few times. V and J are TRBV25-1 and TRBJ2-1; 8 positions match TRBD1. J lost 0 bases, V lost 3 bases, and 7 bases had no gene match. CDR1 is MGHDK and CDR2 is SYGVNS in the germline V gene. The CDR3 length is 17 residues. CDR3 in amino acids: CASSEATGGPSYNEQFF. DNA for the CDR3: TGTGCCAGCAGTGAGGCAACAGGGGGACCCTCCTACAATGAGCAGTTCTTC.

This clonotype was recorded a few times. The genes are TRBV6-1 and TRBJ1-1; D call uncertain. Trimming pared 8 bases from V and 0 bases from J, leaving 10 bases between. The CDR3 totals 13 residues. Germline CDR1 MNHNS, CDR2 SASEGT. CDR3 bases: TGTGCCAGCTACTACCATTTGAACACTGAAGCTTTCTTT. Translating it yields CASYYHLNTEAFF.

This clonotype was detected a few times. The chain carries TRBV5-1 and TRBJ2-1; D tentatively fits TRBD1 or TRBD2 (5 bases each). The germline V and J ends were trimmed by 10 bases and 9 bases, with 23 bases remaining between them. CDR1 and CDR2 from the germline V gene are SGHRS and YFSETQ. CDR3 length equals 14 residues. The CDR3 protein is CAAREGPSLSEQFF. The CDR3 nucleotides are TGCGCCGCTCGTGAGGGGCCCTCTCTAAGTGAGCAGTTCTTC.

V and J are TRBV20-1 and TRBJ2-7; D not certain. Trimming stripped 1 base from V and 3 bases from J, with 13 bases between. Germline CDR1 and CDR2: DFQATT and SNEGSKA (reference sequence). The CDR3 spans 14 residues. The CDR3 nucleotides are TGCAGTGCTAGAGCTGCCAGGTTCTACTACGAGCAGTACTTC. This sequence encodes CSARAARFYYEQYF.

In its sample, this clonotype was seen a few times. The gene calls are TRBV29-1 and TRBJ2-5; the D is unclear. Trimming took 2 bases from V and 5 from J, leaving 3 bases between them. CDR1 and CDR2 from the germline V gene are SQVTM and ANQGSEA. The CDR3 spans 10 residues. The CDR3, as DNA: TGCAGCGTTGAAATGGAGACCCAGTACTTC. Translation gives CSVEMETQYF.

The chain employs TRBV6-5 and TRBJ1-2; no firm D call. The CDR3 contains 14 residues. V shed 4 bases and J shed 5 bases, with 14 bases lying between them. CDR1 MNHEY and CDR2 SVGAGI come from the germline V gene. The CDR3 DNA follows: TGTGCCAGCAGTTTGCGCGCTGGAGTGTATGGCTACACCTTC. Encoded protein: CASSLRAGVYGYTF.

The chain joins TRBV7-9 to TRBJ1-1, with D unclear. The CDR3 runs 15 residues. Per germline, CDR1 SEHNR and CDR2 FQNEAQ (reference sequence). Trimming shortened V by 5 bases and J by 5 bases, and 18 bases separated the two germline ends. CDR3 protein: CASSPSTGKWTEAFF. Written as DNA, the CDR3 is TGTGCCAGCAGCCCGTCTACCGGCAAGTGGACTGAAGCTTTCTTT.